This T cell receptor (beta chain) was identified during a study of control samples from healthy donors and cancer patients. The V segment lost 4 bases and the J segment 2 bases; nucleotides outside the gene matches: 10. The CDR3 is 16 amino acids. The germline V gene has CDR1 SGHKS and CDR2 YYEKEE (reference sequence). TCRdb's copy holds only in-frame clones and misses some; the assay was immunoSEQ multiplex PCR. The table shows roughly 130,000 clones, with 80% to 95% occurring only once. The clonotype originates from a man aged 18 to 29 in good health. The V gene is TRBV5-5, the J gene TRBJ2-7; 9 nucleotides agree with TRBD1. The specimen was blood. CDR3 loop: CASSGGQGHLPYEQYF. CDR3 DNA sequence: TGTGCCAGCAGCGGGGGACAGGGACATTTGCCCTACGAGCAGTACTTC. The full variable domain, its missing parts supplied by reference TRBV5-5 and TRBJ2-7, is DAGVTQSPTHLIKTRGQQVTLRCSPISGHKSVSWYQQVLGQGPQFIFQYYEKEERGRGNFPDRFSARQFPNYSSELNVNALLLGDSALYLCASSGGQGHLPYEQYFGPGTRLTVT.